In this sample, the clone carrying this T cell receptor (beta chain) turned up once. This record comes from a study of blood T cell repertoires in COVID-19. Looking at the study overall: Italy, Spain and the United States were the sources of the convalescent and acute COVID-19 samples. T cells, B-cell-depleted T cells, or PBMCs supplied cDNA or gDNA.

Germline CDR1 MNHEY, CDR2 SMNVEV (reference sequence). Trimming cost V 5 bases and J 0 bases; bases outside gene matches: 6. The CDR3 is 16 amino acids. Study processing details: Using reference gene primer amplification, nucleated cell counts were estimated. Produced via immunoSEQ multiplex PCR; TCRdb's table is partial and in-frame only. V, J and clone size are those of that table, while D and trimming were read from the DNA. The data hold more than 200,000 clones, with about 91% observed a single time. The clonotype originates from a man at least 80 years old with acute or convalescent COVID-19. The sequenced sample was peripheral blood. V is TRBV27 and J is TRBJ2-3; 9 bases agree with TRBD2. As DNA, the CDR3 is TGTGCCAGCAGTCCCGGACTAGCGACTAGCACAGATACGCAGTATTTT. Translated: CASSPGLATSTDTQYF.